The rows below give T cell receptor beta chains drawn from one sample of a study of CD8+CD57+ T cells in acquired aplastic anemia. TCRdb re-analysed the reads in MiXCR, keeping a single row per CDR3 protein. The sample lists 180,000 or so distinct CDR3 sequences, approximately 45% occurring once. The sample comprised sorted CD4+, CD8+, or CD8+CD57+ T cells (not recorded which) from PBMCs. The receptors originated from a human donor in good health. CDR3s include the opening cysteine and the closing phenylalanine or tryptophan. A D gene is named only where the DNA matches it firmly. For some rows the clone size is stated as once, few or many, or as a class when expanded; others skip it.

>TRBD1|NA|TRBJ2-7|TRBV20-1
TGCAGTGCTCAATTGGGACAGGGGACAAACGAGCAGTACTTC
CSAQLGQGTNEQYF
>NA|NA|TRBJ2-1|TRBV19
TGTGCCAGTACCAAGCTTGGGATGTCCTACAATGAGCAGTGCTTC
CASTKLGMSYNEQCF
>TRBD2|NA|TRBJ2-3|TRBV9
TGTGCCAGCAGCGTAGAAGGGACTAGTCGCACAGATACGCAGTATTTT
CASSVEGTSRTDTQYF
>TRBD1|NA|TRBJ2-5|TRBV20-1
TGCGGTGCTAGACAGGACAGGGTGGAGACCCAGTACTTC
CGARQDRVETQYF
>NA|NA|TRBJ1-2|TRBV25-1
TGTGCCAGCAGTGAATATGTCGGGGGCGCAGATGGCTACACCTTC
CASSEYVGGADGYTF
>TRBD1|many|TRBJ2-1|TRBV7-3
TGTGCCAGCAGCTTACTAGGACAGGGGAAGTACAATGAGCAGTTCTTC
CASSLLGQGKYNEQFF
>NA|NA|TRBJ2-7|TRBV29-1
TGCAGCGTTGAACTCGTCCGGACTGGTTACGAGCAGTACTTC
CSVELVRTGYEQYF
>NA|NA|TRBJ1-5|TRBV2
TGTGCCAGCAGTGAAAGGGAGGGTCATCAGCCCCAGCATTTT
CASSEREGHQPQHF
>NA|NA|TRBJ1-1|TRBV25-1
TGTGCCAGCAGCCCAACGAGGGCAGGTACAACGAGAACTGAAGCTTTCTTT
CASSPTRAGTTRTEAFF
>TRBD2|many|TRBJ2-1|TRBV7-9
TGTGCCAGCAGCTTACCCTTGACTAGCGGGAGTGGAGATGAGCAGTTCTTC
CASSLPLTSGSGDEQFF
>NA|NA|TRBJ2-7|TRBV15
TGTGCCACCAGCAGAGATCGAATTAGCTACGAGCAGTACTTC
CATSRDRISYEQYF